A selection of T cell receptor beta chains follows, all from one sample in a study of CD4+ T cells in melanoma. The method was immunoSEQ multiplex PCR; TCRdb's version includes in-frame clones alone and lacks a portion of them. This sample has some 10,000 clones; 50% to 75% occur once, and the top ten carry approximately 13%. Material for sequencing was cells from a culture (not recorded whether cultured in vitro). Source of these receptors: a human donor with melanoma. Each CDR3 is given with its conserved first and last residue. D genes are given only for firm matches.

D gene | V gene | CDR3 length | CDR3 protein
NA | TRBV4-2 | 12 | CASSQGNYGYTF
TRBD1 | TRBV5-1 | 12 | CASSSNRGEAFF
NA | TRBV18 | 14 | CASSPLPMNTEAFF
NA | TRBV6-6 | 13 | CASSSAANYGYTF
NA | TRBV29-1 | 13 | CSVERGTIAEAFF
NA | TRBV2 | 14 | CASNSGVVNTEAFF
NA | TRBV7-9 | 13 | CASSMTRNTEAFF
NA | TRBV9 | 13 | CASSVGFTGELFF
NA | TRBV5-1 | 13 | CASSPTGTLEQYF
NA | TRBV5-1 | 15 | CASSLFGRATDTQYF
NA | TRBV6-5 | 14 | CASSYSKLNYGYTF
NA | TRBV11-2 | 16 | CASSYGSGGRRNEQFF
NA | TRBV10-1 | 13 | CASSESPGFEAFF
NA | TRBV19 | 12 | CASSGDYNEQFF
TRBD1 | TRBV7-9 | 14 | CASSLGDREGGYTF
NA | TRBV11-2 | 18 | CASSLRGSFPRYQETQYF
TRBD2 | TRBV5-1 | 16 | CASSLTRLAGQETQYF
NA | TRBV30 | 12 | CAWIKQGYGYTF
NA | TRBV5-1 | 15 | CASSSTSGMNTEAFF
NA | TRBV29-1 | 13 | CSVGQATPYEQYF
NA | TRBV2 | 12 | CASAYSGNTIYF
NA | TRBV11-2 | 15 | CASSPLGTTGNTIYF
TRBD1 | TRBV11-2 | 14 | CASSLPGTGTEAFF
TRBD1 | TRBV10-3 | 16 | CAISGGTGTYNSPLHF
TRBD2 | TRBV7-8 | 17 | CASSQRWEGANTGELFF